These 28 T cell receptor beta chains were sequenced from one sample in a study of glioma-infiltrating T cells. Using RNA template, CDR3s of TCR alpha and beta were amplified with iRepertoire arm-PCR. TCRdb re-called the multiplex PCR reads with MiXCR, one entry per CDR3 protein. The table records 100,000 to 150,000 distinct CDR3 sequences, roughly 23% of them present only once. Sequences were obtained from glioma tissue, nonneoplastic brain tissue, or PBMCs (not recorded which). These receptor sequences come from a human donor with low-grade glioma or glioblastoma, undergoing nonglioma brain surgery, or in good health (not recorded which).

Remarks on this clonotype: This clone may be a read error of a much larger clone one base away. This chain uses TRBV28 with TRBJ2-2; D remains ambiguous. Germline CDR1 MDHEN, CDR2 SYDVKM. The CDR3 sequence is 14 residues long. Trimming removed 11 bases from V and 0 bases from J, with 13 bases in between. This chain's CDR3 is CALKRGANTGELFF. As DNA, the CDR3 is TGTGCCCTCAAGCGCGGCGCGAACACCGGGGAGCTGTTTTTT.

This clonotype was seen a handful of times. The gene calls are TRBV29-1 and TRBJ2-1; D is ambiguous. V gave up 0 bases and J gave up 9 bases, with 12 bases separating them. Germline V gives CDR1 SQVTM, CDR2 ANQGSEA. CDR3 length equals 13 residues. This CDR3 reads CSVEEQRLGEQFF. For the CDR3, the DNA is TGCAGCGTTGAAGAACAACGGTTAGGTGAGCAGTTCTTC.

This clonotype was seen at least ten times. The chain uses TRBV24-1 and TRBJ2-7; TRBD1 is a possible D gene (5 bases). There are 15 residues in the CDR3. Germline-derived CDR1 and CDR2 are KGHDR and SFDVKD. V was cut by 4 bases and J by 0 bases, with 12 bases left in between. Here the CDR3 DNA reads TGTGCCACCAGTGACCAGACAGTGAGCTCCTACGAGCAGTACTTC. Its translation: CATSDQTVSSYEQYF.

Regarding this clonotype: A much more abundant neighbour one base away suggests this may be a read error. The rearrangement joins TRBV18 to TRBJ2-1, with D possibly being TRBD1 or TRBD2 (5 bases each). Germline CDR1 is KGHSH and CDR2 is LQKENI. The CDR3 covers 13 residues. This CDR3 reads CASSPGRRNDQFF. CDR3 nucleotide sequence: TGTGCCAGCTCACCGGGACGGCGCAATGATCAGTTCTTC.

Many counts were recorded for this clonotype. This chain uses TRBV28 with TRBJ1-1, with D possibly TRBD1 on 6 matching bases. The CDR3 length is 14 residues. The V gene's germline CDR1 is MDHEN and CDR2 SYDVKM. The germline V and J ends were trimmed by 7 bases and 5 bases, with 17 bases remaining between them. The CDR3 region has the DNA TGTGCCAGCATAACTTCAGGGGACGAAACTGAAGCTTTCTTT. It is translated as CASITSGDETEAFF.

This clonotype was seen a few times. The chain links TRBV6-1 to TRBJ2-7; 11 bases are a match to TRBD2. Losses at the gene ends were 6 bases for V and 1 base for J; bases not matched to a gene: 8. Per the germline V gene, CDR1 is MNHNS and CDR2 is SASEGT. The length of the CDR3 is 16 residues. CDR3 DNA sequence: TGTGCCAGCAGCAGAGGACTAGCGGGCCTGTCCTACGAGCAGTACTTC. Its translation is CASSRGLAGLSYEQYF.

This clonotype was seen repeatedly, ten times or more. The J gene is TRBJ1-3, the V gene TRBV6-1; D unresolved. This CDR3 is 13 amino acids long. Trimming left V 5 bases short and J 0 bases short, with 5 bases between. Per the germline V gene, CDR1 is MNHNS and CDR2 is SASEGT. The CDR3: CASSYLSGNTIYF. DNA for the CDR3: TGTGCCAGCAGTTATCTCTCTGGAAACACCATATATTTT.

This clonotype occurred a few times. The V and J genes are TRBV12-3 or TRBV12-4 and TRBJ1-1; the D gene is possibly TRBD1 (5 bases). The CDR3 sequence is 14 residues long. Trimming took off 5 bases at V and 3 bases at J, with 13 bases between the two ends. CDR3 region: CASSPNRDYTEAFF. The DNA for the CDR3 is TGTGCCAGCAGTCCGAATAGGGACTACACTGAAGCTTTCTTT.

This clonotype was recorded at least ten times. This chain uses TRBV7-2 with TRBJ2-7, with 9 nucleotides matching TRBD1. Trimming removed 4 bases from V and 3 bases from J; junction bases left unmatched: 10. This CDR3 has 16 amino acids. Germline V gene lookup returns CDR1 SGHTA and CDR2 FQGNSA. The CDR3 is CASSYPTGGGLYEQYF. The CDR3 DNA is TGTGCCAGCAGCTACCCGACAGGGGGAGGCCTCTACGAGCAGTACTTC. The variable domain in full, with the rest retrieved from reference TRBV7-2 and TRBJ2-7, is GAGVSQSPSNKVTEKGKDVELRCDPISGHTALYWYRQSLGQGLEFLIYFQGNSAPDKSGLPSDRFSAERTGGSVSTLTIQRTQQEDSAVYLCASSYPTGGGLYEQYFGPGTRLTVT.

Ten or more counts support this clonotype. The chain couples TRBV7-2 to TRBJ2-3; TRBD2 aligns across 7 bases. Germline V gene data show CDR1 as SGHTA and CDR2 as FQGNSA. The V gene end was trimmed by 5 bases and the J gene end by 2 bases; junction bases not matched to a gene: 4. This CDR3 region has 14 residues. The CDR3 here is CASSRDYSTDTQYF. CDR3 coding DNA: TGTGCCAGCAGCCGGGACTACTCCACAGATACGCAGTATTTT.

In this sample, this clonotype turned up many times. The CDR3 protein is CASSSTRADTQYF. The DNA for the CDR3 is TGTGCCAGCAGCTCTACTAGAGCAGATACGCAGTATTTT. The chain carries TRBV7-8 and TRBJ2-3; possibly TRBD2 for D (5 bases). V was clipped by 4 bases and J by 4 bases, with 9 bases between them. The CDR3 runs to 13 residues. Germline V gene sequence: CDR1 SGHVS, CDR2 FQNEAQ. The full variable domain, completed using reference TRBV7-8 and TRBJ2-3, is GAGVSQSPRYKVAKRGQDVALRCDPISGHVSLFWYQQALGQGPEFLTYFQNEAQLDKSGLPSDRFFAERPEGSVSTLKIQRTQQEDSAVYLCASSSTRADTQYFGPGTRLTVL.

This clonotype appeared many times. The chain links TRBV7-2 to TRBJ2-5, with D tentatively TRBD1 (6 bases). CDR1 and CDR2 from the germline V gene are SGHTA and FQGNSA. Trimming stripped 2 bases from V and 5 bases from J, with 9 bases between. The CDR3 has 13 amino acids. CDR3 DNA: TGTGCCAGCAGCTTATCGAGGGGGGAGACCCAGTACTTC. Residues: CASSLSRGETQYF.

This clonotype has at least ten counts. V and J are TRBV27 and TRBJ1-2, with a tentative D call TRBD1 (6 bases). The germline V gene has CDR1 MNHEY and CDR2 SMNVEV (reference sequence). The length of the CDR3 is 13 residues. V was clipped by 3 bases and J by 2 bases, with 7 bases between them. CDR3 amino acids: CASSLTGNYGYTF. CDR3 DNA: TGTGCCAGCAGTTTGACAGGCAACTATGGCTACACCTTC.

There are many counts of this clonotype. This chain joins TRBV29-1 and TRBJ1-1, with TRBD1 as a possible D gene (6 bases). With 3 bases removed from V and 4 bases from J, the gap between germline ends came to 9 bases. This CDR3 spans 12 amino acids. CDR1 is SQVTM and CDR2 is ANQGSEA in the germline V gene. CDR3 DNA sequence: TGCAGCGTTGATAGAGGGGGCACTGAAGCTTTCTTT. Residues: CSVDRGGTEAFF.

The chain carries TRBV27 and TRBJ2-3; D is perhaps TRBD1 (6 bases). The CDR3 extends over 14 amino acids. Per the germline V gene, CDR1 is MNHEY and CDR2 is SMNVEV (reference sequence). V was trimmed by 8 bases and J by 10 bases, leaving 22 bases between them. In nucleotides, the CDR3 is TGTGCCAGCTCCCCAGGGGCTCGGGTCGTTCCGCAGTATTTT. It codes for CASSPGARVVPQYF.

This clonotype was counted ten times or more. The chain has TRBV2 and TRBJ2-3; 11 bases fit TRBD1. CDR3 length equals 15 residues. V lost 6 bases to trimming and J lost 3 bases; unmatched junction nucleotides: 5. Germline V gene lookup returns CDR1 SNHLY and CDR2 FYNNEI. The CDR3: CASRPDRGQTDTQYF. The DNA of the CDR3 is TGTGCCAGCAGACCGGACAGGGGGCAAACAGATACGCAGTATTTT.

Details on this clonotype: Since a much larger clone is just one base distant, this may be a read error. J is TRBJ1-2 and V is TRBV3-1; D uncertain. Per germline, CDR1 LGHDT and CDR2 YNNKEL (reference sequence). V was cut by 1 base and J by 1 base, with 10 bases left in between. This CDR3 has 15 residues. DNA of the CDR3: TGTGCCAGCAGCCAAGTCATTTGTGGTAACTATGGCTACACCTTC. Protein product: CASSQVICGNYGYTF.

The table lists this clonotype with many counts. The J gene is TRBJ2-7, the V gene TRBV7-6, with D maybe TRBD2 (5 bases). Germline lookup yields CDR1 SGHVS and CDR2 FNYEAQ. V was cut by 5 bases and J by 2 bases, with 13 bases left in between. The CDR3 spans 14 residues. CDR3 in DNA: TGTGCCAGCAGCCTCAGCGAGGGAACCTACGAGCAGTACTTC. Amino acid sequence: CASSLSEGTYEQYF.

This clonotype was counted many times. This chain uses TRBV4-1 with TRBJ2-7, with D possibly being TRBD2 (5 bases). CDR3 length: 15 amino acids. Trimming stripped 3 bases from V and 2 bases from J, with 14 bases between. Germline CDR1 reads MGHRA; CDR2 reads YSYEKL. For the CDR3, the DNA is TGCGCCAGCAGCCACGGGCGAGGGATTACCTACGAGCAGTACTTC. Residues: CASSHGRGITYEQYF.

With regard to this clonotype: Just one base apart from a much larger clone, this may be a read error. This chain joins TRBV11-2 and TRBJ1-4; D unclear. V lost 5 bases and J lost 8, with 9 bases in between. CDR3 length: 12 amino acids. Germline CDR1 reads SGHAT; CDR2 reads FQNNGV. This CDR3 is CASSPPTEKLFF. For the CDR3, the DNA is TGTGCCAGCAGCCCCCCAACCGAAAAACTGTTTTTT. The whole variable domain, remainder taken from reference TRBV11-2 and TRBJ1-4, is EAGVAQSPRYKIIEKRQSVAFWCNPISGHATLYWYQQILGQGPKLLIQFQNNGVVDDSQLPKDRFSAERLKGVDSTLKIQPAKLEDSAVYLCASSPPTEKLFFGSGTQLSVL.

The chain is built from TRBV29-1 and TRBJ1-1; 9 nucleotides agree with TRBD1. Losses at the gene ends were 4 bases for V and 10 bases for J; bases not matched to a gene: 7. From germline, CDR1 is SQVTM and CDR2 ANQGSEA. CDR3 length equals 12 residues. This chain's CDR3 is CSVARDRDRAFF. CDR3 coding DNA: TGCAGCGTTGCCCGGGACAGGGACAGAGCTTTCTTT.

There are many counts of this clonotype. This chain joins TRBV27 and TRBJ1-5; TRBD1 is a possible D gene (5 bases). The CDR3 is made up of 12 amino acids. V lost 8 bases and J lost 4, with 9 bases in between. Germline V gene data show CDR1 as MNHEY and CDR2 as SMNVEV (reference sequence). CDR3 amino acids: CASGDPNQPQHF. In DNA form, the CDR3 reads TGTGCCAGCGGGGACCCAAATCAGCCCCAGCATTTT.

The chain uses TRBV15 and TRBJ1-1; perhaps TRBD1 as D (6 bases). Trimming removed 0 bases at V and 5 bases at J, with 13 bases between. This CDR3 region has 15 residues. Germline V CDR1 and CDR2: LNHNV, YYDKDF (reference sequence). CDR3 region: CATSRDQIGGTEAFF. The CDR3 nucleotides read TGTGCCACCAGCAGAGATCAAATAGGGGGAACTGAAGCTTTCTTT.

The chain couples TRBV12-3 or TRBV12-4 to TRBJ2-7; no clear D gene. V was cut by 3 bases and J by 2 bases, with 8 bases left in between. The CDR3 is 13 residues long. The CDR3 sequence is CASSFSNAYEQYF. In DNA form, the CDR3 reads TGTGCCAGCAGTTTTTCTAACGCCTACGAGCAGTACTTC.

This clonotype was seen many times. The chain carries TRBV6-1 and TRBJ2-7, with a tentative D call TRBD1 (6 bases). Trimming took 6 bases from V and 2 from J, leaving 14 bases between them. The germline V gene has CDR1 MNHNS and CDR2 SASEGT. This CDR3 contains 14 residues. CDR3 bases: TGTGCCAGCAGATACGACAGGACGACCTACGAGCAGTACTTC. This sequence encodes CASRYDRTTYEQYF.

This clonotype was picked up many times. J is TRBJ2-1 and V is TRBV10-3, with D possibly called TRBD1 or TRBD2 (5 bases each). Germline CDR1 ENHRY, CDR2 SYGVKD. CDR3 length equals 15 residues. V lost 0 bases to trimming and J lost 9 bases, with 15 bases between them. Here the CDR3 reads CAISESSVSGGEQFF. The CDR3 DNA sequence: TGTGCCATCAGTGAGTCGTCGGTGTCTGGGGGTGAGCAGTTCTTC.

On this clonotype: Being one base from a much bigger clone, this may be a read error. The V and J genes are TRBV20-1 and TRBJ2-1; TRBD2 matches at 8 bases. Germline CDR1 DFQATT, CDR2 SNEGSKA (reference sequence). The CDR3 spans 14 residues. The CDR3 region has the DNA TGCAGTCTTTTTGGTCGGGAGGGCTACAGTGAGCAGTTCTTC. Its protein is CSLFGREGYSEQFF.

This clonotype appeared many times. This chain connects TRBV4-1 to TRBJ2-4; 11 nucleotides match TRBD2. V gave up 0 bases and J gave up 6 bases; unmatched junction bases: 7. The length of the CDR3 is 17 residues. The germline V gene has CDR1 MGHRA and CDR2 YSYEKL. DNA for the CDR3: TGCGCCAGCAGCCAAGATAATGGGCTAGCGGGAGGAAACATTCAGTACTTC. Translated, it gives CASSQDNGLAGGNIQYF.